A single sample is the source of the 18 T cell receptor beta chains below, sequenced in a study of blood T cell repertoires in COVID-19. Produced via immunoSEQ multiplex PCR; TCRdb's table is partial and in-frame only. The sample has about 50,000 clones, around 85% seen once. Specimen: peripheral blood. These receptors were obtained from a man aged 55-75 years with acute or convalescent COVID-19.

The gene calls are TRBV3-1 (or the pseudogene TRBV3-2) and TRBJ2-5; 7 bases map to TRBD2. The J segment lost 4 bases and the V segment lost 6 bases, leaving 20 bases of the junction unmatched. Germline V gene data show CDR1 as LGHDT and CDR2 as YNNKEL (reference sequence). CDR3 length equals 18 residues. The CDR3 spells CASSHTTRKAGIRETQYF. The CDR3 DNA follows: TGTGCCAGCAGTCATACGACTAGAAAAGCGGGAATAAGAGAGACCCAGTACTTC.

This chain joins TRBV7-9 and TRBJ1-4, with TRBD1 identical over 7 bases. The CDR3 runs to 16 residues. The trim removed 2 bases at V and 0 bases at J, leaving 3 bases unmatched. Germline-derived CDR1 and CDR2 are SEHNR and FQNEAQ (reference sequence). The CDR3 nucleotides are TGTGCCAGCAGCTTATGGCAGGGGGCAACTAATGAAAAACTGTTTTTT. Protein sequence: CASSLWQGATNEKLFF.

The chain couples TRBV28 to TRBJ1-2; D is possibly TRBD1 (6 bases). The CDR3 spans 15 residues. The V gene lost 9 bases and the J gene lost 0 bases, with 17 bases spanning the gap. Germline CDR1 MDHEN, CDR2 SYDVKM. The CDR3 loop reads CASKRGRGTNYGYTF. The CDR3 DNA reads as TGTGCCAGTAAGAGGGGGAGGGGCACTAACTATGGCTACACCTTC.

The chain's CDR3 is CASSESTGFQPQHF. For the CDR3, the DNA is TGCGCCAGCAGTGAGTCGACAGGGTTTCAGCCCCAGCATTTT. The V call is TRBV10-2, the J call TRBJ1-5; 7 bases fit TRBD1. This CDR3 region has 14 residues. J lost 6 bases, V lost 0 bases, and 2 bases had no gene match. Germline assignment: CDR1 WSHSY and CDR2 SAAADI.

The V and J genes are TRBV2 and TRBJ1-6; possible D gene TRBD1, 5 bases. The ends were cut back, 7 bases at V and 9 bases at J, with 16 bases in the middle. The CDR3 has 14 residues. Germline V gives CDR1 SNHLY, CDR2 FYNNEI. The CDR3 nucleotides are TGTGCCAGCACCGAAAGGGGAGGTAGTTCACCCCTCCACTTT. This translates into CASTERGGSSPLHF.

The chain uses TRBV3-1 (or the pseudogene TRBV3-2) and TRBJ2-5; D might be TRBD1 (5 bases). Germline lookup yields CDR1 LGHDT and CDR2 YNNKEL (reference sequence). The CDR3 loop spans 16 amino acids. The V gene lost 2 bases and the J gene lost 1 base, with 14 bases spanning the gap. This CDR3 is CASSQYSRVTQETQYF. CDR3 sequence (DNA): TGTGCCAGCAGCCAATACTCCAGGGTTACCCAAGAGACCCAGTACTTC.

This clone was counted only a few times. This sequence joins TRBV4-1 and TRBJ1-1; 8 bases are shared with TRBD1. Germline V gene data show CDR1 as MGHRA and CDR2 as YSYEKL. J gave up 1 base and V 3 bases, and 4 bases lay outside the gene matches. The CDR3 has 15 residues. The CDR3, as DNA: TGCGCCAGCAGCCAGGTGGACAGGGAGAACACTGAAGCTTTCTTT. It is translated as CASSQVDRENTEAFF.

V and J are TRBV2 and TRBJ2-7; 7 bases line up with TRBD1. Trimming at V came to 6 bases and at J to 0 bases, leaving 5 bases not matched to a gene. This CDR3 is built from 14 residues. The germline gives CDR1 SNHLY, CDR2 FYNNEI. CDR3 DNA sequence: TGTGCCAGCAGGGGGGACAGTACCTCCTACGAGCAGTACTTC. Translating gives CASRGDSTSYEQYF.

This CDR3 reads CATSSGWDTQYF. The CDR3 nucleotides are TGTGCCACCAGCAGCGGGTGGGATACGCAGTATTTT. The chain joins TRBV15 to TRBJ2-3; D unresolved. Trimming shortened V by 3 bases and J by 6 bases, and 7 bases separated the two germline ends. Germline CDR1 and CDR2: LNHNV and YYDKDF (reference sequence). The CDR3 runs to 12 residues.

The chain couples TRBV28 to TRBJ2-7; TRBD2 aligns across 10 bases. Germline CDR1 and CDR2: MDHEN and SYDVKM. The ends lost 4 bases at V and 3 bases at J; junction bases unmatched: 6. This CDR3 contains 15 residues. The CDR3 region is CASSYGTSDLYEQYF. The CDR3 region has the DNA TGTGCCAGCAGTTACGGGACTAGCGACCTCTACGAGCAGTACTTC.

This clone was found once. CDR3 sequence (DNA): TGTGCCTGGAGAGAGGACAGGGGGTATTATAATTCACCCCTCCACTTT. It translates to CAWREDRGYYNSPLHF. The rearrangement links TRBV30 to TRBJ1-6; 10 nucleotides align to TRBD1. J was trimmed by 4 bases and V by 3 bases; bases with no gene match: 6. The CDR3 sequence is 16 residues long. Germline CDR1 is GTSNPN and CDR2 is SVGIG (reference sequence).

The chain is built from TRBV6-5 and TRBJ2-2; D is unresolved. Germline V gives CDR1 MNHEY, CDR2 SVGAGI. This CDR3 has 13 amino acids. Trimming took 8 bases from V and 2 from J, leaving 9 bases between them. CDR3 nucleotides: TGTGCCAGCCAGGTCCCAAACACCGGGGAGCTGTTTTTT. Translated, it gives CASQVPNTGELFF.

V is TRBV5-4 and J is TRBJ2-3; 12 nucleotides match TRBD1. This CDR3 has 18 residues. CDR1 is SGHNT, CDR2 YYREEE, per germline (reference sequence). V dropped 0 bases and J dropped 4; count of bases not matched to a gene: 9. CDR3 loop: CASSLAGTGGEAADTQYF. The CDR3 DNA follows: TGTGCCAGCAGCTTGGCCGGGACAGGGGGCGAGGCGGCAGATACGCAGTATTTT.

The rearrangement joins TRBV10-3 to TRBJ2-6, with a weak D call TRBD2 (5 bases). Looked up from germline, CDR1 is ENHRY and CDR2 is SYGVKD. The CDR3 runs 15 residues. V was cut by 3 bases and J by 0 bases, with 6 bases left in between. In DNA, the CDR3 is TGTGCCATCAGTGAAGGAGGCTCTGGGGCCAACGTCCTGACTTTC. Translated: CAISEGGSGANVLTF.

The chain combines TRBV30 with TRBJ2-1; D perhaps matches TRBD2 (5 bases). Germline lookup yields CDR1 GTSNPN and CDR2 SVGIG (reference sequence). V was clipped by 5 bases and J by 10 bases, with 15 bases between them. This CDR3 contains 12 residues. The CDR3 here is CAWGRGVFEQFF. The CDR3 region has the DNA TGTGCCTGGGGCCGGGGAGTCTTCGAGCAGTTCTTC. Combining the CDR3 with reference TRBV30 and TRBJ2-1 gives the whole variable domain SQTIHQWPATLVQPVGSPLSLECTVEGTSNPNLYWYRQAAGRGLQLLFYSVGIGQISSEVPQNLSASRPQDRQFILSSKKLLLSDSGFYLCAWGRGVFEQFFGPGTRLTVL.

The rearrangement uses TRBV10-3 and TRBJ2-7, with TRBD2 matching 7 bases. Per germline, CDR1 ENHRY and CDR2 SYGVKD. The CDR3 runs to 15 residues. The junction had 8 bases not matched to a gene; V was cut back by 0 bases and J by 6 bases. The chain's CDR3 is CAISESMAGAGEQYF. CDR3 in DNA: TGTGCCATCAGTGAGTCGATGGCGGGAGCAGGCGAGCAGTACTTC.

This clone was picked up a small number of times. This sequence joins TRBV9 and TRBJ1-6, with a possible D match to TRBD1 (5 bases). The CDR3 length is 15 residues. Per germline, CDR1 SGDLS and CDR2 YYNGEE. V was pared by 1 base and J by 13 bases, with 18 bases between. Written as DNA, the CDR3 is TGTGCCAGCAGCGTACTGCCGGGGGGTTCCGATCCCCTCCACTTT. Its protein product is CASSVLPGGSDPLHF.

Regarding this clone: The junction departs from the called germline gene at one end, perhaps through a read error. V usage is TRBV6-1 and J usage is TRBJ2-7, with 8 bases identical to TRBD2. The CDR3 runs 16 residues. The germline V gene encodes CDR1 MNHNS and CDR2 SASEGT. DNA for the CDR3: TGTGCCCGCAGTGAAGTTGCGGGGGCGGGGGGAGTAGGGCAGTACTTC. Protein: CARSEVAGAGGVGQYF.